This TCR beta chain was captured by sequencing in a study of T cell repertoires in cytomegalovirus infection. This clonotype was recorded a few times. The target antigen is unknown. J lost 5 bases, V lost 5 bases, and 5 bases had no gene match. Germline V gene sequence: CDR1 SGHDT, CDR2 YYEEEE. The CDR3 covers 15 residues. TCRdb called the reads again in MiXCR, with one record for every CDR3 protein. Here the sample spans about 700,000 distinct CDR3 sequences, approximately 33% being singletons. The sequenced sample was cultured PBMCs, obtained from culture after CMV antigen stimulation. The source of this sequence is a human donor in good health (CMV status not recorded). Some clones in this sample may be carry-over from other donors' samples. The J gene is TRBJ2-1, the V gene TRBV5-6, with 12 bases aligning to TRBD1. This CDR3 is CASSHGTGGNNEQFF. The CDR3 nucleotides are TGTGCCAGCAGTCACGGGACAGGGGGCAACAATGAGCAGTTCTTC.